Each of the 15 T cell receptor beta chains below was sequenced from the same sample in a study of T cell changes during pregnancy in multiple sclerosis. Produced via immunoSEQ multiplex PCR; TCRdb's table is partial and in-frame only. The sample has more than 75,000 clones; about 93% are singletons. The source was peripheral blood, collected in the first trimester of pregnancy. Receptor source: a female donor with multiple sclerosis, enrolled in a pregnancy study.

The J gene is TRBJ2-7, the V gene TRBV25-1; D gene ambiguous. This CDR3 spans 14 amino acids. Trimming pared 2 bases from V and 5 bases from J, leaving 13 bases between. Germline loops: CDR1 MGHDK, CDR2 SYGVNS. The CDR3 loop is CASSEAVIADEQYF. The CDR3 nucleotides are TGTGCCAGCAGTGAAGCAGTTATCGCCGACGAGCAGTACTTC.

Here the CDR3 reads CASSVVSTSTDTQYF. CDR3 coding DNA: TGTGCCAGCAGCGTAGTTTCTACTAGCACAGATACGCAGTATTTT. The chain combines TRBV9 with TRBJ2-3; no firm D call. CDR1 and CDR2 (germline): SGDLS, YYNGEE. The CDR3 has 15 residues. Trimming took off 0 bases at V and 0 bases at J, with 8 bases between the two ends.

This clone was seen only once. This chain links TRBV5-1 with TRBJ1-6; a possible D gene is TRBD1 (6 bases). V was pared by 3 bases and J by 6 bases, with 10 bases between. The germline V gene encodes CDR1 SGHRS and CDR2 YFSETQ. This CDR3 comprises 14 residues. The CDR3 nucleotides are TGCGCCAGCAGCTCCCCAGGGGCTAATTCACCCCTCCACTTT. This gives the protein CASSSPGANSPLHF.

This clone has only one observation. The rearrangement links TRBV2 to TRBJ1-2; D ambiguous. The CDR3 runs to 12 residues. Per the germline V gene, CDR1 is SNHLY and CDR2 is FYNNEI. The ends were cut back, 7 bases at V and 0 bases at J, with 6 bases in the middle. The CDR3 DNA reads as TGTGCCAGCATGAGAACTAACTATGGCTACACCTTC. Protein: CASMRTNYGYTF.

The V gene is TRBV30, the J gene TRBJ2-7; 13 nucleotides line up with TRBD2. After removal of 1 base from V and 4 bases from J, the junction contained 1 base not matched to a gene. CDR1 and CDR2 (germline): GTSNPN, SVGIG (reference sequence). CDR3 length: 14 amino acids. Here the CDR3 DNA reads TGTGCCTGGAGTGGGACTAGCGGGGGTTACGAGCAGTACTTC. This codes for CAWSGTSGGYEQYF.

The J gene is TRBJ1-6, the V gene TRBV19; 9 bases align to TRBD1. Looked up from germline, CDR1 is LNHDA and CDR2 is SQIVND (reference sequence). Losses at the gene ends were 6 bases for V and 6 bases for J; bases not matched to a gene: 6. There are 15 residues in the CDR3. Here the CDR3 reads CASRPPGQGNSPLHF. As DNA, the CDR3 is TGTGCCAGTAGACCACCGGGACAGGGTAATTCACCCCTCCACTTT.

The CDR3 nucleotides read TGCGCCAGCAGCCAAGATGCAGGGGGTGTCTACGAGCAGTACTTC. Translating gives CASSQDAGGVYEQYF. V is TRBV4-3 and J is TRBJ2-7; 7 bases match TRBD1. With 0 bases clipped from V and 3 bases from J, the junction kept 5 bases outside the gene matches. Germline CDR1 reads LGHNA; CDR2 reads YSLEER. The CDR3 contains 15 residues.

V usage is TRBV6-5 and J usage is TRBJ1-4, with a weak D call TRBD1 (5 bases). This CDR3 has 15 amino acids. The V end was cut by 5 bases, the J end by 10 bases, with 20 bases between. Germline V gene lookup returns CDR1 MNHEY and CDR2 SVGAGI. The CDR3 DNA is TGTGCCAGCAGTGCTCAGGGTTTATCTGGCGGAAAACTGTTTTTT. Amino acids: CASSAQGLSGGKLFF.

This clone appeared a few times. The V gene is TRBV27, the J gene TRBJ2-7; 10 bases agree with TRBD1. CDR3 size: 16 residues. Per germline, CDR1 MNHEY and CDR2 SMNVEV (reference sequence). V shed 5 bases and J 0 bases; nucleotides not matched to a gene: 7. CDR3 region: CASSANRDRGSYEQYF. CDR3 bases: TGTGCCAGCAGTGCAAACCGGGACAGGGGCTCCTACGAGCAGTACTTC.

The V call is TRBV7-9, the J call TRBJ2-1; the D is unclear. The CDR3 sequence is 15 residues long. Looked up from germline, CDR1 is SEHNR and CDR2 is FQNEAQ (reference sequence). V lost 3 bases and J 0 bases, leaving 9 bases between the germline ends. The CDR3 DNA reads as TGTGCCAGCAGCTTCAGGTCGCCCTCCTACAATGAGCAGTTCTTC. Translation gives CASSFRSPSYNEQFF.

This chain joins TRBV4-1 and TRBJ1-2; D is undetermined. Trimming pared 1 base from V and 3 bases from J, leaving 9 bases between. The CDR3 length is 14 residues. Germline lookup yields CDR1 MGHRA and CDR2 YSYEKL. CDR3 residues: CASSQARLDYGYTF. In DNA, the CDR3 is TGCGCCAGCAGCCAAGCTCGTTTAGACTATGGCTACACCTTC.

V gene TRBV4-1 combines with J gene TRBJ1-2, with D possibly TRBD1 on 5 matching bases. The CDR3 contains 17 residues. The germline CDR1 and CDR2 sequences are MGHRA and YSYEKL. The V end lost 4 bases, the J end lost 4 bases, and 22 bases lay between the germline ends. CDR3 DNA sequence: TGCGCCAGCAGCCTTCCTAGGGACGGGACTACCTCCTATGGCTACACCTTC. This encodes CASSLPRDGTTSYGYTF.

The chain couples TRBV21-1 to TRBJ2-7; the table names TRBD1, a call not compared with the DNA. TRBV21-1 is a known pseudogene. The CDR3 length is 16 residues. The CDR3 region has the DNA TGTGCCAGCAGCCCGCAAACAGGGGATTTAGGCTACGAGCAGTACTTC. Translating it yields CASSPQTGDLGYEQYF.

The V gene is TRBV28, the J gene TRBJ1-1; D may be TRBD1 (5 bases). Trimming pared 6 bases from V and 0 bases from J, leaving 11 bases between. CDR3 size: 14 residues. Germline V gives CDR1 MDHEN, CDR2 SYDVKM. The CDR3 nucleotides read TGTGCCAGCAGAGAGACAGTTTTGAACACTGAAGCTTTCTTT. Encoded protein: CASRETVLNTEAFF. The variable domain in full, with the rest retrieved from reference TRBV28 and TRBJ1-1, is DVKVTQSSRYLVKRTGEKVFLECVQDMDHENMFWYRQDPGLGLRLIYFSYDVKMKEKGDIPEGYSVSREKKERFSLILESASTNQTSMYLCASRETVLNTEAFFGQGTRLTVV.

The chain joins TRBV4-1 to TRBJ1-5; 9 bases agree with TRBD1. The V segment lost 0 bases and the J segment 4 bases; nucleotides outside the gene matches: 7. CDR1 is MGHRA and CDR2 is YSYEKL in the germline V gene. There are 17 residues in the CDR3. In DNA form, the CDR3 reads TGCGCCAGCAGCCAAGAAGACAGGGGGTTAGGGAATCAGCCCCAGCATTTT. It is translated as CASSQEDRGLGNQPQHF.